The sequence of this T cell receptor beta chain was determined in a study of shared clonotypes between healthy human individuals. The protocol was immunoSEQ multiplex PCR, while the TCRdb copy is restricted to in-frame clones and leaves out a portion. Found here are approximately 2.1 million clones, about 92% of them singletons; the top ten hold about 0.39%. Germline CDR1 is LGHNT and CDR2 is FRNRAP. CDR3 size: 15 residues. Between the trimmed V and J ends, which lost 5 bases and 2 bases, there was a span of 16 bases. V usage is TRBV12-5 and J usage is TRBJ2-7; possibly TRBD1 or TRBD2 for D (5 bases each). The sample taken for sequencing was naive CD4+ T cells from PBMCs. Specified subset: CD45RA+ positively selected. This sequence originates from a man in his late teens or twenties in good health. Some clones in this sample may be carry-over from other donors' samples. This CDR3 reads CASGHPFGTTYEQYF. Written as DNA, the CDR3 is TGTGCTAGTGGTCATCCCTTCGGGACGACCTACGAGCAGTACTTC.